A selection of T cell receptor beta chains follows, all from one sample in a study of control samples from healthy donors and cancer patients. Sequencing used immunoSEQ multiplex PCR; TCRdb keeps in-frame clones, though not all of them. The sample comprises about 170,000 clones, about 90% of which are singletons, and more than 10% rests with the top ten. What was sequenced was blood. The source is a young man in good health. Each CDR3 is given with its conserved first and last residue. A D gene is named only where the DNA matches it firmly. A row's size may be missing; if present it is once, few, many or a size class.

V gene: TRBV18; CDR3 length: 14; D gene: .; clone size: once; J gene: TRBJ2-7; CDR3 protein: CASSIGSSSYEQYF; CDR3 DNA: TGTGCCAGCTCAATCGGGAGTAGCTCCTACGAGCAGTACTTC
V gene: TRBV5-1; CDR3 length: 13; D gene: TRBD1; clone size: .; J gene: TRBJ1-2; CDR3 protein: CASGGDRDYGYTF; CDR3 DNA: TGCGCCAGCGGGGGGGACAGGGACTATGGCTACACCTTC
V gene: TRBV3-1/TRBV3-2; CDR3 length: 13; D gene: .; clone size: .; J gene: TRBJ1-2; CDR3 protein: CASSQGTSYGYTF; CDR3 DNA: TGTGCCAGCAGCCAGGGGACCTCATATGGCTACACCTTC
V gene: TRBV5-4; CDR3 length: 16; D gene: .; clone size: .; J gene: TRBJ1-6; CDR3 protein: CASSLDAGQAYSPLHF; CDR3 DNA: TGTGCCAGCAGCTTGGATGCAGGACAAGCTTATTCACCCCTCCACTTT
V gene: TRBV10-3; CDR3 length: 18; D gene: .; clone size: .; J gene: TRBJ2-1; CDR3 protein: CAIMNYIFSVRIGGEQFF; CDR3 DNA: TGTGCCATCATGAACTATATCTTTTCTGTAAGGATAGGAGGTGAGCAGTTCTTC
V gene: TRBV10-2; CDR3 length: 15; D gene: TRBD1; clone size: .; J gene: TRBJ1-6; CDR3 protein: CASFKPGQSYSPLHF; CDR3 DNA: TGCGCCAGTTTTAAACCGGGACAGAGTTATTCACCCCTCCACTTT
V gene: TRBV6-5; CDR3 length: 13; D gene: .; clone size: .; J gene: TRBJ1-1; CDR3 protein: CASSSFSPRGAFF; CDR3 DNA: TGTGCCAGCAGTTCCTTTTCACCCAGAGGAGCTTTCTTT
V gene: TRBV12-3/TRBV12-4; CDR3 length: 13; D gene: TRBD1; clone size: .; J gene: TRBJ1-2; CDR3 protein: CASNRGQNYGYTF; CDR3 DNA: TGTGCCAGCAATCGGGGACAGAACTATGGCTACACCTTC
V gene: TRBV18; CDR3 length: 17; D gene: TRBD1; clone size: .; J gene: TRBJ2-5; CDR3 protein: CASSPRSAGQGEETQYF; CDR3 DNA: TGTGCCAGCTCACCAAGGTCGGCGGGACAGGGTGAAGAGACCCAGTACTTC
V gene: TRBV7-3; CDR3 length: 14; D gene: .; clone size: once; J gene: TRBJ2-2; CDR3 protein: CASSQTGNTGELFF; CDR3 DNA: TGTGCCAGCAGCCAAACAGGGAATACCGGGGAGCTGTTTTTT
V gene: TRBV28; CDR3 length: 15; D gene: .; clone size: .; J gene: TRBJ1-4; CDR3 protein: CASSSGGSTNEKLFF; CDR3 DNA: TGTGCCAGCAGTTCCGGGGGATCAACTAATGAAAAACTGTTTTTT
V gene: TRBV4-1; CDR3 length: 16; D gene: TRBD1; clone size: few; J gene: TRBJ1-1; CDR3 protein: CASSQVRRQGHTEAFF; CDR3 DNA: TGCGCCAGCAGCCAAGTTCGGAGACAGGGGCACACTGAAGCTTTCTTT
V gene: TRBV7-2; CDR3 length: 15; D gene: TRBD2; clone size: .; J gene: TRBJ2-3; CDR3 protein: CASSISGLSTDTQYF; CDR3 DNA: TGTGCCAGCAGCATTAGCGGGCTTAGCACAGATACGCAGTATTTT
V gene: TRBV9; CDR3 length: 14; D gene: TRBD1; clone size: .; J gene: TRBJ1-1; CDR3 protein: CASSVEGARSEAFF; CDR3 DNA: TGTGCCAGCAGCGTGGAGGGGGCGCGGAGTGAAGCTTTCTTT
V gene: TRBV6-6; CDR3 length: 13; D gene: TRBD1; clone size: .; J gene: TRBJ2-7; CDR3 protein: CASSYQGTGEQYF; CDR3 DNA: TGTGCCAGCAGTTACCAAGGGACAGGGGAGCAGTACTTC
V gene: TRBV7-9; CDR3 length: 13; D gene: .; clone size: .; J gene: TRBJ2-1; CDR3 protein: CAALDGVINEQFF; CDR3 DNA: TGTGCCGCTCTTGACGGGGTAATCAATGAGCAGTTCTTC
V gene: TRBV28; CDR3 length: 14; D gene: .; clone size: .; J gene: TRBJ1-1; CDR3 protein: CASGLLKQGAEAFF; CDR3 DNA: TGTGCCAGCGGCCTTCTGAAACAGGGCGCTGAAGCTTTCTTT
V gene: TRBV5-8; CDR3 length: 14; D gene: TRBD1; clone size: .; J gene: TRBJ1-2; CDR3 protein: CASSAGTGAYGYTF; CDR3 DNA: TGTGCCAGCAGCGCCGGGACAGGAGCCTATGGCTACACCTTC
V gene: TRBV15; CDR3 length: 16; D gene: .; clone size: .; J gene: TRBJ2-2; CDR3 protein: CATSRRTAANTGELFF; CDR3 DNA: TGTGCCACCAGCAGACGGACAGCAGCGAACACCGGGGAGCTGTTTTTT
V gene: TRBV28; CDR3 length: 16; D gene: TRBD1; clone size: .; J gene: TRBJ1-4; CDR3 protein: CASSPYPGQGDEKLFF; CDR3 DNA: TGTGCCAGCAGTCCTTACCCGGGACAGGGGGATGAAAAACTGTTTTTT
V gene: TRBV18; CDR3 length: 13; D gene: .; clone size: .; J gene: TRBJ2-5; CDR3 protein: CASSPAGMETQYF; CDR3 DNA: TGTGCCAGCTCACCGGCGGGGATGGAGACCCAGTACTTC
V gene: TRBV11-2; CDR3 length: 15; D gene: .; clone size: .; J gene: TRBJ2-2; CDR3 protein: CACHGGRPNTGELFF; CDR3 DNA: TGTGCCTGCCACGGGGGACGCCCTAACACCGGGGAGCTGTTTTTT
V gene: TRBV11-2; CDR3 length: 11; D gene: .; clone size: .; J gene: TRBJ1-6; CDR3 protein: CASSQSSPLHF; CDR3 DNA: TGTGCCAGCAGCCAGAGTTCACCCCTCCACTTT
V gene: TRBV11-3; CDR3 length: 12; D gene: .; clone size: .; J gene: TRBJ2-2; CDR3 protein: CASSPRTGELFF; CDR3 DNA: TGTGCCAGCAGCCCACGTACCGGGGAGCTGTTTTTT
V gene: TRBV19; CDR3 length: 13; D gene: .; clone size: .; J gene: TRBJ1-1; CDR3 protein: CASRVSWDTEAFF; CDR3 DNA: TGTGCCAGTAGAGTCTCCTGGGACACTGAAGCTTTCTTT
V gene: TRBV7-8; CDR3 length: 11; D gene: .; clone size: .; J gene: TRBJ2-5; CDR3 protein: CASSPVGTQYF; CDR3 DNA: TGTGCCAGCAGCCCTGTCGGGACCCAGTACTTC
V gene: TRBV30; CDR3 length: 12; D gene: .; clone size: .; J gene: TRBJ1-1; CDR3 protein: CAWSFVGTEAFF; CDR3 DNA: TGTGCCTGGAGTTTTGTAGGCACTGAAGCTTTCTTT
V gene: TRBV5-4; CDR3 length: 13; D gene: .; clone size: .; J gene: TRBJ1-6; CDR3 protein: CASSSGGNSPLHF; CDR3 DNA: TGTGCCAGCAGCTCTGGGGGCAACTCACCCCTCCACTTT
V gene: TRBV11-3; CDR3 length: 12; D gene: .; clone size: .; J gene: TRBJ2-1; CDR3 protein: CASSLDGNEQFF; CDR3 DNA: TGTGCCAGCAGCCTTGATGGGAATGAGCAGTTCTTC
V gene: TRBV12-3/TRBV12-4; CDR3 length: 11; D gene: .; clone size: .; J gene: TRBJ2-1; CDR3 protein: CASGRRNEQFF; CDR3 DNA: TGTGCCAGCGGACGCAGGAATGAGCAGTTCTTC
V gene: TRBV3-1/TRBV3-2; CDR3 length: 16; D gene: TRBD1; clone size: .; J gene: TRBJ1-2; CDR3 protein: CASSQNLAGGGGGYTF; CDR3 DNA: TGTGCCAGCAGCCAAAATTTGGCAGGGGGCGGTGGTGGCTACACCTTC
V gene: TRBV7-9; CDR3 length: 14; D gene: TRBD1; clone size: .; J gene: TRBJ1-2; CDR3 protein: CASSFGQGVEGYTF; CDR3 DNA: TGTGCCAGCAGTTTCGGACAGGGGGTGGAAGGCTACACCTTC
V gene: TRBV9; CDR3 length: 14; D gene: TRBD2; clone size: .; J gene: TRBJ2-1; CDR3 protein: CASSVPSGSNEQFF; CDR3 DNA: TGTGCCAGCAGCGTACCTAGCGGGAGTAATGAGCAGTTCTTC
V gene: TRBV5-4; CDR3 length: 18; D gene: TRBD2; clone size: .; J gene: TRBJ2-5; CDR3 protein: CASSRTGGGKEGGETQYF; CDR3 DNA: TGTGCCAGCAGTCGTACCGGGGGGGGCAAGGAGGGCGGGGAGACCCAGTACTTC
V gene: TRBV6-5; CDR3 length: 15; D gene: .; clone size: .; J gene: TRBJ1-5; CDR3 protein: CASSYSLNSNQPQHF; CDR3 DNA: TGTGCCAGCAGTTACTCGTTAAATAGCAATCAGCCCCAGCATTTT
V gene: TRBV19; CDR3 length: 13; D gene: .; clone size: once; J gene: TRBJ1-6; CDR3 protein: CASSIRENSPLHF; CDR3 DNA: TGTGCCAGTAGTATACGGGAAAATTCACCCCTCCACTTT
V gene: TRBV4-1; CDR3 length: 15; D gene: .; clone size: .; J gene: TRBJ2-1; CDR3 protein: CASSQYGGSYNEQFF; CDR3 DNA: TGCGCCAGCAGCCAATACGGCGGCTCCTACAATGAGCAGTTCTTC
V gene: TRBV11-3; CDR3 length: 15; D gene: .; clone size: .; J gene: TRBJ1-1; CDR3 protein: CASSKGNGPNTEAFF; CDR3 DNA: TGTGCCAGCTCCAAGGGGAACGGCCCGAACACTGAAGCTTTCTTT
V gene: TRBV5-8; CDR3 length: 15; D gene: .; clone size: .; J gene: TRBJ1-5; CDR3 protein: CASSLGVRGNQPQHF; CDR3 DNA: TGTGCCAGCAGCTTGGGGGTAAGGGGCAATCAGCCCCAGCATTTT
V gene: TRBV11-2; CDR3 length: 16; D gene: .; clone size: .; J gene: TRBJ1-1; CDR3 protein: CASSNLGGALDTEAFF; CDR3 DNA: TGTGCCAGCAGCAATTTAGGGGGGGCTCTCGACACTGAAGCTTTCTTT
V gene: TRBV29-1; CDR3 length: 12; D gene: .; clone size: few; J gene: TRBJ2-5; CDR3 protein: CSANLVGETQYF; CDR3 DNA: TGCAGCGCAAACCTTGTGGGAGAGACCCAGTACTTC
V gene: TRBV11-2; CDR3 length: 13; D gene: .; clone size: .; J gene: TRBJ1-6; CDR3 protein: CASSFSLGSPLHF; CDR3 DNA: TGTGCCAGCAGCTTTTCACTCGGTTCACCCCTCCACTTT
V gene: TRBV6-5; CDR3 length: 15; D gene: TRBD1; clone size: .; J gene: TRBJ1-2; CDR3 protein: CASSRQGSPFGGYTF; CDR3 DNA: TGTGCCAGCAGCCGACAGGGCTCCCCGTTTGGGGGCTACACCTTC
V gene: TRBV3-1/TRBV3-2; CDR3 length: 12; D gene: .; clone size: .; J gene: TRBJ1-5; CDR3 protein: CASSLSNQPQHF; CDR3 DNA: TGTGCCAGCAGTTTAAGCAATCAGCCCCAGCATTTT
V gene: TRBV5-1; CDR3 length: 14; D gene: .; clone size: .; J gene: TRBJ2-2; CDR3 protein: CASSLGQITGELFF; CDR3 DNA: TGCGCCAGCAGCTTGGGACAGATTACCGGGGAGCTGTTTTTT
V gene: TRBV6-6; CDR3 length: 15; D gene: .; clone size: .; J gene: TRBJ2-6; CDR3 protein: CASSYEGAGANVLTF; CDR3 DNA: TGTGCCAGCAGTTATGAGGGTGCCGGGGCCAACGTCCTGACTTTC
V gene: TRBV27; CDR3 length: 13; D gene: .; clone size: .; J gene: TRBJ1-2; CDR3 protein: CASRILGGDGYTF; CDR3 DNA: TGTGCCAGCAGGATTCTGGGAGGCGATGGCTACACCTTC
V gene: TRBV6-6; CDR3 length: 15; D gene: TRBD1; clone size: .; J gene: TRBJ1-2; CDR3 protein: CASSYPDRGDYGYTF; CDR3 DNA: TGTGCCAGCAGTTACCCGGACAGGGGAGACTATGGCTACACCTTC
V gene: TRBV15; CDR3 length: 15; D gene: .; clone size: .; J gene: TRBJ2-1; CDR3 protein: CATSRVYTGYNEQFF; CDR3 DNA: TGTGCCACCAGCAGAGTTTATACAGGGTACAATGAGCAGTTCTTC
V gene: TRBV29-1; CDR3 length: 12; D gene: TRBD2; clone size: .; J gene: TRBJ2-5; CDR3 protein: CSVLRTSGFQYF; CDR3 DNA: TGCAGCGTGCTGAGGACTAGCGGCTTCCAGTACTTC
V gene: TRBV6-6; CDR3 length: 15; D gene: .; clone size: .; J gene: TRBJ1-5; CDR3 protein: CASSDSDTSFQPQHF; CDR3 DNA: TGTGCCAGCAGCGATTCCGACACGTCTTTCCAGCCCCAGCATTTT
V gene: TRBV2; CDR3 length: 14; D gene: .; clone size: .; J gene: TRBJ1-4; CDR3 protein: CASSEGELNEKLFF; CDR3 DNA: TGTGCCAGCAGTGAAGGGGAGTTAAATGAAAAACTGTTTTTT
V gene: TRBV27; CDR3 length: 14; D gene: .; clone size: .; J gene: TRBJ2-1; CDR3 protein: CASSSRPSYNEQFF; CDR3 DNA: TGTGCCAGCAGTTCCAGGCCTTCCTACAATGAGCAGTTCTTC